Below, one T cell receptor beta chain is given with its context. Its antigen is still unknown. Here immunoSEQ multiplex PCR was the method, and the copy in TCRdb shows in-frame clones only, minus some. Of around 100,000 clones listed, around 66% are singletons. These data are taken from a study of shared clonotypes between healthy human individuals. The study's findings and limits: Sharing across four donors was highest in naive CD4 (roughly 5%) and lowest in memory CD8 (roughly 0.4%).

The CDR3 is made up of 15 amino acids. The germline CDR1 and CDR2 sequences are SGHVS and FQNEAQ. The V gene lost 3 bases and the J gene lost 3 bases, with 15 bases spanning the gap. The sequenced material came from memory CD8+ T cells sorted from blood. Subset of the sample: CD45RO+ cells pooled with CCR7-negative TemRA cells. The rearrangement links TRBV7-8 to TRBJ2-7, with D possibly TRBD2 on 6 matching bases. The receptor was isolated from a woman aged 25 to 39 in good health. The CDR3 DNA follows: TGTGCCAGCAGCTTCTCCAGAGGTAGCGGCTACGAGCAGTACTTC. Translating gives CASSFSRGSGYEQYF.